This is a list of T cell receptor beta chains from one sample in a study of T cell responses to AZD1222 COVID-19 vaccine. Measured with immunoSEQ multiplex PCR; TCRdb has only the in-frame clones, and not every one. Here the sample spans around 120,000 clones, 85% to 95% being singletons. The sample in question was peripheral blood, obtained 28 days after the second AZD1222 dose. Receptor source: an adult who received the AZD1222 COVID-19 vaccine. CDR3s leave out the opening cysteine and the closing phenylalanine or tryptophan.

CDR3: ASSSGNTEAF
J: TRBJ1-1
length: 10
V: TRBV27

CDR3: ASSSWTGVPMNTEAF
J: TRBJ1-1
length: 15
V: TRBV27

CDR3: ASSLTPGTGYEQY
J: TRBJ2-7
length: 13
V: TRBV27

CDR3: ASSEYGGEQF
J: TRBJ2-1
length: 10
V: TRBV18

CDR3: SASNRELNGYT
J: TRBJ1-2
length: 11
V: TRBV20-1

CDR3: AWSGAWRGLNTEAF
J: TRBJ1-1
length: 14
V: TRBV30

CDR3: ASSLGLAGSQDHEQY
J: TRBJ2-7
length: 15
V: TRBV7-6

CDR3: ASSPRSGGQTNEQF
J: TRBJ2-1
length: 14
V: TRBV27

CDR3: ASSPLYVRTPSGRNNEQF
J: TRBJ2-1
length: 18
V: TRBV19

CDR3: ASSLGGRTNEKLF
J: TRBJ1-4
length: 13
V: TRBV28

CDR3: SVTWGSTDTQY
J: TRBJ2-3
length: 11
V: TRBV29-1